These T cell receptor beta chains were read from a single sample in a study of cytomegalovirus exposure and HLA in healthy donors. Libraries were prepared by immunoSEQ multiplex PCR; TCRdb keeps only in-frame clonotypes and omits some of them. This table holds some 120,000 clones, about 74% found once. The sequenced sample was PBMCs. The receptors shown here come from a female donor in good health and CMV-seronegative. The CDR3 runs from the conserved cysteine through the conserved F or W. The order of the fields is J gene, CDR3 length, D gene, clone size, V gene, CDR3 DNA, CDR3 protein. A D gene is named only where the DNA matches it firmly. The size entry is marked missing in some rows and otherwise reads once, few, many or a size class.

j_gene: TRBJ2-7; len: 15; d_gene: TRBD1; abundance: .; v_gene: TRBV6-5; CDR3nt: TGTGCCAGCAGTTACGGGGGGACAGGTTCCTACGAGCAGTACTTC; CDR3aa: CASSYGGTGSYEQYF
j_gene: TRBJ1-2; len: 12; d_gene: .; abundance: .; v_gene: TRBV14; CDR3nt: TGTGCCAGCAGCCCCCAACAGGGACCAATGGCCTTC; CDR3aa: CASSPQQGPMAF
j_gene: TRBJ2-7; len: 14; d_gene: TRBD1; abundance: .; v_gene: TRBV25-1; CDR3nt: TGTGCCAGCAGACCAGAACCACAGGGGAGCGAGCAGTACTTC; CDR3aa: CASRPEPQGSEQYF
j_gene: TRBJ2-2; len: 14; d_gene: .; abundance: .; v_gene: TRBV7-2; CDR3nt: TGTGCCTCGAGCAGGACGGGGGTTACCGGGGAGCTGTTTTTT; CDR3aa: CASSRTGVTGELFF
j_gene: TRBJ2-7; len: 14; d_gene: TRBD1; abundance: .; v_gene: TRBV7-2; CDR3nt: TGTGCCAGCAGCTCGACAGGGGGAACCTACGAGCAGTACTTC; CDR3aa: CASSSTGGTYEQYF
j_gene: TRBJ1-3; len: 14; d_gene: .; abundance: .; v_gene: TRBV5-1; CDR3nt: TGCGCCAGCAGCGGAGGGGAGGCGAGAAACACCATATATTTT; CDR3aa: CASSGGEARNTIYF
j_gene: TRBJ1-6; len: 12; d_gene: .; abundance: few; v_gene: TRBV30; CDR3nt: TGTGCCTGGAGGAGGGTAAGCTCACCCCTCCACTTT; CDR3aa: CAWRRVSSPLHF
j_gene: TRBJ2-2; len: 14; d_gene: TRBD1; abundance: .; v_gene: TRBV7-2; CDR3nt: TGTGCCAGCAGCCGATCGACAGGGGACGGGGAGCTGTTTTTT; CDR3aa: CASSRSTGDGELFF
j_gene: TRBJ1-1; len: 13; d_gene: .; abundance: few; v_gene: TRBV2; CDR3nt: TGTGCCAGCAAGGGACATCCGAACACTGAAGCTTTCTTT; CDR3aa: CASKGHPNTEAFF
j_gene: TRBJ2-3; len: 17; d_gene: TRBD2; abundance: .; v_gene: TRBV25-1; CDR3nt: TGTGCCAGCAGTGAACGCCTCCAAGCGGGGAACACAGATACGCAGTATTTT; CDR3aa: CASSERLQAGNTDTQYF
j_gene: TRBJ1-2; len: 17; d_gene: .; abundance: .; v_gene: TRBV21-1; CDR3nt: TGTGCCAGCCACAGGGCAGGTTTCGTTTCGGTCACCCATGGCTACACCTTC; CDR3aa: CASHRAGFVSVTHGYTF
j_gene: TRBJ2-5; len: 14; d_gene: TRBD2; abundance: .; v_gene: TRBV5-1; CDR3nt: TGCGCCAGCAGCTTAGCGGGGGCCCAAGAGACCCAGTACTTC; CDR3aa: CASSLAGAQETQYF
j_gene: TRBJ1-5; len: 16; d_gene: .; abundance: .; v_gene: TRBV27; CDR3nt: TGTGCCAGCAGTTTTAGATTCGGGCAGGGAAATCAGCCCCAGCATTTT; CDR3aa: CASSFRFGQGNQPQHF
j_gene: TRBJ1-5; len: 11; d_gene: .; abundance: few; v_gene: TRBV2; CDR3nt: TGTGCCAGCAGCGGGGATCAGCCCCAGCATTTT; CDR3aa: CASSGDQPQHF
j_gene: TRBJ2-1; len: 15; d_gene: TRBD1; abundance: once; v_gene: TRBV7-3; CDR3nt: TGTGCCAGCAGCTTGAGGGGGCAAGAATACAATGAGCAGTTCTTC; CDR3aa: CASSLRGQEYNEQFF
j_gene: TRBJ1-2; len: 13; d_gene: .; abundance: .; v_gene: TRBV2; CDR3nt: TGTGCCAGCAGTCCTCAGGGGAACGGAGGCTACACCTTC; CDR3aa: CASSPQGNGGYTF
j_gene: TRBJ2-1; len: 14; d_gene: .; abundance: .; v_gene: TRBV27; CDR3nt: TGTGCCAGCAGCCCGGGAACCCCAGACAATGAGCAGTTCTTC; CDR3aa: CASSPGTPDNEQFF
j_gene: TRBJ1-1; len: 12; d_gene: .; abundance: .; v_gene: TRBV11-2; CDR3nt: TGTGCCAGCAGCTTAGCCGGGAAAGAAGCTTTCTTT; CDR3aa: CASSLAGKEAFF
j_gene: TRBJ2-2; len: 14; d_gene: TRBD1; abundance: .; v_gene: TRBV2; CDR3nt: TGTGCCAGCCTGAGACAGGGGAACACCGGGGAGCTGTTTTTT; CDR3aa: CASLRQGNTGELFF
j_gene: TRBJ2-4; len: 17; d_gene: .; abundance: .; v_gene: TRBV18; CDR3nt: TGTGCCAGCTCCGCAGTGACTCAAACCCTAGCCAAAAACATTCAGTACTTC; CDR3aa: CASSAVTQTLAKNIQYF
j_gene: TRBJ2-3; len: 16; d_gene: .; abundance: .; v_gene: TRBV11-2; CDR3nt: TGTGCCAGCAGCTTTTGGCCCTCCGCGGAGGCGGATACGCAGTATTTT; CDR3aa: CASSFWPSAEADTQYF
j_gene: TRBJ1-6; len: 14; d_gene: TRBD1; abundance: .; v_gene: TRBV2; CDR3nt: TGTGCCAGCAGTTCAGACAGGGCCAATTCACCCCTCCACTTT; CDR3aa: CASSSDRANSPLHF
j_gene: TRBJ1-6; len: 16; d_gene: .; abundance: .; v_gene: TRBV30; CDR3nt: TGTGCCTGGAGTGTAAGCGGGAGTAGGTATAATTCACCCCTCCACTTT; CDR3aa: CAWSVSGSRYNSPLHF